This T cell receptor beta chain appears in the sequencing data of a study of beta chain bispecific antibodies for T cell cancers (dated by TCRdb to about 2021). At the level of the whole study: T cells from healthy donors were cocultured with T cell leukemia lines in the presence of bispecific antibodies, after which the depletion of each TRBV family was measured by TRBV sequencing of the surviving cells. On the cell surface, TRBV12 (TRBV12-3) was expressed by Jurkat cells, whereas TRBV5-5 was expressed by HPB-ALL cells.

V and J are trimmed by 4 bases and 1 base, and the gene matches miss 9 bases of the junction. The CDR3 has 16 amino acids, counting the end cysteine and phenylalanine. The retained sequence is limited to the CDR3, 48 bases, with the frame set at the first base. CDR1 and CDR2, looked up from the germline V gene, are SGHRS and YFSETQ. The treatment or condition label of this sample denotes: alpha-CD19 control bispecific (anti-CD19 x anti-CD3). T cells were expanded from blood mononuclear cells for around three days with either the anti-CD3 antibody OKT3 or CD3/CD28 Dynabeads. Anti-CD19 bispecific antibody cocultures served as comparators for TRBV sequencing; in separate killing assays, anti-CD19 had no effect on Jurkat or HPB-ALL cells. The culture conditions for expanded T cells were RPMI 1640 plus 10% fetal bovine serum, recombinant human IL-2 (approximately 99 IU/ml) and IL-7 (around 4.7 ng/ml). For cocultures, roughly 5 x 10^4 normal T cells were combined with roughly 5 x 10^4 target cells and bispecific antibody in approximately 110 ul and incubated for about 18 hours at 37 degrees C. Each bispecific antibody was composed of two single-chain variable fragments, which were expressed in a single-chain diabody format with a His tag. Healthy human donors supplied the effector T cells, with peripheral blood mononuclear cells isolated from leukapheresis samples using Ficoll density gradient centrifugation.

Libraries incorporated unique molecular identifier barcodes, which were used to quantify clonotypes. Qiagen AllPrep DNA/RNA Micro kits were used to isolate total RNA, and an Agilent TapeStation was used to check RNA quality. TCR beta libraries were built by 5' RACE: cDNA synthesis followed by two PCR steps using TCR beta constant-region gene-specific primers. Sequencing of the TCR beta libraries was performed on an Illumina MiSeq platform. In the original analysis: MIGEC, MiXCR and VDJtools were used for read processing. Clonotype frequency was computed as the clonotype's share of unique molecular identifiers among all unique molecular identifiers in the sample. Nonfunctional TRBV genes listed as pseudogenes or open reading frames in IMGT, such as TRBV1, TRBV12-1 and TRBV21, were excluded. The raw public data were reprocessed by TCRdb itself: fastp quality trimming at Q25, MiXCR clonotype calling, in-frame beta chains only. Under each unique CDR3 protein, matching rows form one entry showing the most common genes and DNA. The V and J calls were not made by the authors but by TCRdb's processing. The sample yields some 9,000 distinct CDR3 sequences; about 2.4% were counted once. The ten largest clones take up 66% of the sample.

Overall results and qualifications from the work: Cross-reactivity of the anti-TRBV5-5 antibody with TRBV5-6 was attributed to high sequence similarity between the two genes. Relative to anti-CD19, TRBV5-5 signal was reduced by almost 99% and signal from the closely related TRBV5-6 was reduced by 80% to 93% after anti-TRBV5-5 exposure. Relative to anti-CD19, anti-TRBV12 exposure cut the share of total TRBV signal from TRBV12-3 by about 99%, while TRBV12-4 dropped by around 35%, which was not significant. Every sequenced sample was a mix of normal T cells and leukemia cell line cells, and most of the targeted TRBV signal originated from the leukemia cells instead of the normal T cells.

This clonotype was seen ten or more times. Its specific antigen is unknown. Within one base of it there is no much larger clone, and no base qualities were kept. The material was T cells from a healthy donor cultured with Jurkat leukemia cells, obtained from a culture containing an anti-CD19 bispecific antibody. The V and J segments used are TRBV5-1 and TRBJ1-1; 8 central nucleotides agree with TRBD1. This TCR was recovered from a human donor in good health. Some clones in this sample may be carry-over from other donors' samples. The nucleotide sequence is given as TGCGCCAGCAGCCAGAGGACAGGGAGCTCGAACACTGAAGCTTTCTTT. Its translation reads: CASSQRTGSSNTEAFF.